Sequencing of this T cell receptor beta chain was carried out in a study of control samples from healthy donors and cancer patients. The ends were cut back, 8 bases at V and 10 bases at J, with 20 bases in the middle. Germline values: CDR1 MDHEN, CDR2 SYDVKM. The CDR3 has 14 amino acids. Generated by immunoSEQ multiplex PCR, the TCRdb table keeps only in-frame clones and is missing some. The sample yields roughly 43,000 clones, roughly 86% seen once. The receptor's source is a woman aged 60-75 years with lung cancer. This chain links TRBV28 with TRBJ1-4, with D perhaps TRBD1 (6 bases). Sequences were obtained from PBMCs. CDR3 nucleotide sequence: TGTGCCAGCTGCCCTGTTACACAGGGAGGAAAACTGTTTTTT. It specifies CASCPVTQGGKLFF. The variable domain in full, with the rest retrieved from reference TRBV28 and TRBJ1-4, is DVKVTQSSRYLVKRTGEKVFLECVQDMDHENMFWYRQDPGLGLRLIYFSYDVKMKEKGDIPEGYSVSREKKERFSLILESASTNQTSMYLCASCPVTQGGKLFFGSGTQLSVL.